This TCR beta chain was recorded in a study of early T cells in non-severe SARS-CoV-2 infection. Study overall: Whole-blood bulk RNA, unsorted, was sequenced, and chains were unpaired.

The library protocol tagged individual cDNA molecules with unique molecular identifiers. One entry per CDR3 protein, called by TCRdb with MiXCR from the 5' RACE reads. Among tens of thousands of distinct CDR3 sequences listed, about 9.4% were seen once. The CDR3 loop spans 16 amino acids. V lost 4 bases, J lost 0 bases, and 8 bases stayed unmatched. Germline V gene sequence: CDR1 MNHNY, CDR2 SVGAGI (reference sequence). Worth noting for this clonotype: Antigen specificity is unknown.

Study results and limitations: Database matching using VDJdb favored anti-spike CD8 responses, with private and CD4 specificities left missing.

The chain has TRBV6-6 and TRBJ2-7, with 8 bases fitting TRBD1. This sample comprised whole blood, obtained at baseline. The sequence derives from an adult who was a healthcare worker with PCR-confirmed SARS-CoV-2 infection or an uninfected control (not recorded which). CDR3 sequence reads: CASSSEDRAGSYEQYF. CDR3 nucleotide sequence: TGTGCCAGCAGTTCCGAGGACAGGGCTGGCTCCTACGAGCAGTACTTC.